This T cell receptor beta chain was recovered during a study of breast tumors, draining lymph nodes, adjacent tissues. TCRdb passed the multiplex PCR reads through MiXCR, listing each CDR3 protein once. The table includes around 25,000 distinct CDR3 sequences, around 23% detected once. This CDR3 has 15 amino acids. Between the trimmed V and J ends, which lost 3 bases and 4 bases, there was a span of 14 bases. This clonotype was observed once. Antigen: not known. Whole-study findings and limits: Compared with basal-like, luminal-like tumors shared significantly more repertoire with nontumor tissue. Findings are consistent with lymph node origin and intratumoral expansion of most tumor T cells.

The gene calls are TRBV12-3 or TRBV12-4 and TRBJ2-3; D might be TRBD1 or TRBD2, each matching 5 bases. This TCR was recovered from a female donor with breast cancer. Some clones in this sample may be carry-over from other donors' samples. The sequenced sample was breast tumor tissue. The CDR3 sequence is CASSFGTGAADTQYF. CDR3 nucleotide sequence: TGTGCCAGCAGTTTCGGGACCGGGGCGGCAGATACGCAGTATTTT.